This entry lists 29 T cell receptor beta chains sequenced from one sample in a study of blood T cell repertoires in COVID-19. Produced via immunoSEQ multiplex PCR; TCRdb's table is partial and in-frame only. The data show around 83,000 clones, about nine tenths seen once. Sequenced material: peripheral blood. The receptors derive from a man aged 45-65 years with active or convalescent COVID-19.

V is TRBV5-6 and J is TRBJ1-2; tentative D call: TRBD1 (5 bases). Germline V lookup: CDR1 SGHDT, CDR2 YYEEEE. This CDR3 has 16 residues. Trimming pared 4 bases from V and 0 bases from J, leaving 16 bases between. The chain's CDR3 is CASSHGALWANYGYTF. The CDR3 region has the DNA TGTGCCAGCAGCCATGGGGCGTTGTGGGCTAACTATGGCTACACCTTC.

This chain joins TRBV3-1 (or the pseudogene TRBV3-2) and TRBJ2-7; no definite D call. The V end lost 4 bases, the J end lost 0 bases, and 13 bases lay between the germline ends. The CDR3 totals 15 residues. Germline-derived CDR1 and CDR2 are LGHDT and YNNKEL (reference sequence). CDR3 loop: CASSPPPGSSYEQYF. CDR3 coding DNA: TGTGCCAGCAGCCCCCCCCCTGGCAGCTCCTACGAGCAGTACTTC.

This clone was observed a handful of times. V is TRBV30 and J is TRBJ1-1; 7 bases are shared with TRBD1. J was trimmed by 2 bases and V by 0 bases; bases with no gene match: 3. The CDR3 consists of 14 residues. The V gene's germline CDR1 is GTSNPN and CDR2 SVGIG (reference sequence). The CDR3, as DNA: TGTGCCTGGAGTGTGGGGACAGTTAACACTGAAGCTTTCTTT. Translating it yields CAWSVGTVNTEAFF.

J is TRBJ1-1 and V is TRBV19, with TRBD1 as a possible D gene (5 bases). The CDR3 is made up of 16 amino acids. Trimming shortened V by 5 bases and J by 0 bases, and 16 bases separated the two germline ends. Germline V lookup: CDR1 LNHDA, CDR2 SQIVND (reference sequence). As DNA, the CDR3 is TGTGCCAGTAGTTCCGGCGGAGGGGCCTTGAACACTGAAGCTTTCTTT. Translating it yields CASSSGGGALNTEAFF. The full variable domain, in which reference TRBV19 and TRBJ1-1 provide the parts outside the CDR3, is DGGITQSPKYLFRKEGQNVTLSCEQNLNHDAMYWYRQDPGQGLRLIYYSQIVNDFQKGDIAEGYSVSREKKESFPLTVTSAQKNPTAFYLCASSSGGGALNTEAFFGQGTRLTVV.

The V and J genes are TRBV5-1 and TRBJ1-1; possibly TRBD1 for D (6 bases). In germline, CDR1 is SGHRS, CDR2 YFSETQ. CDR3 length equals 16 residues. Trimming pared 1 base from V and 1 base from J, leaving 14 bases between. The CDR3 loop reads CASSLRGRGGNTEAFF. CDR3 DNA: TGCGCCAGCAGCTTGAGGGGCAGGGGCGGGAACACTGAAGCTTTCTTT. Complete variable domain (other parts from reference TRBV5-1 and TRBJ1-1): KAGVTQTPRYLIKTRGQQVTLSCSPISGHRSVSWYQQTPGQGLQFLFEYFSETQRNKGNFPGRFSGRQFSNSRSEMNVSTLELGDSALYLCASSLRGRGGNTEAFFGQGTRLTVV.

The gene calls are TRBV5-5 and TRBJ1-1; D not resolved. Trimming pared 4 bases from V and 4 bases from J, leaving 14 bases between. The CDR3 has 14 residues. Germline assignment: CDR1 SGHKS and CDR2 YYEKEE (reference sequence). CDR3 bases: TGTGCCAGCAGCCCAGGAGGGATGTTCACTGAAGCTTTCTTT. Translation: CASSPGGMFTEAFF.

The chain combines TRBV7-2 with TRBJ2-1, with TRBD2 identical over 7 bases. J gave up 8 bases and V 5 bases, and 12 bases lay outside the gene matches. Germline V gene lookup returns CDR1 SGHTA and CDR2 FQGNSA. This CDR3 comprises 15 residues. For the CDR3, the DNA is TGTGCCAGCAGCGACCCTAACCGCGGGGGTGATGAGCAGTTCTTC. Its translation: CASSDPNRGGDEQFF.

The genes are TRBV12-1 and TRBJ2-7; the D call TRBD1 from the table was never checked on the DNA. TRBV12-1 corresponds to a pseudogene. The CDR3 is 15 amino acids. CDR3: CASSFAWDRAREQYF. The CDR3 DNA is TGTGCCAGCAGCTTTGCTTGGGACAGGGCCCGCGAGCAGTACTTC.

The chain combines TRBV20-1 with TRBJ1-1; tentative D call: TRBD1 (6 bases). This CDR3 spans 8 amino acids. CDR1 and CDR2 from the germline V gene are DFQATT and SNEGSKA (reference sequence). V was shortened by 5 bases and J by 11 bases, with 6 bases between the two germline ends. CDR3: CSAQGAFF. The CDR3 bases are TGCAGTGCTCAGGGGGCTTTCTTT.

The chain is built from TRBV6-1 and TRBJ1-5; D unresolved. This CDR3 comprises 13 residues. Trimming took off 1 base at V and 4 bases at J, with 5 bases between the two ends. Per germline, CDR1 MNHNS and CDR2 SASEGT. Here the CDR3 reads CASSEVNNQPQHF. CDR3 DNA: TGTGCCAGCAGTGAAGTAAATAATCAGCCCCAGCATTTT.

The sample holds one count of this clone. The rearrangement uses TRBV12-5 and TRBJ2-5, with D perhaps TRBD2 (6 bases). From germline, CDR1 is LGHNT and CDR2 FRNRAP. The V end was cut by 0 bases, the J end by 3 bases, with 14 bases between. The CDR3 contains 16 residues. The CDR3 reads CASGLVLGGTKETQYF. The CDR3 DNA reads as TGTGCTAGTGGTTTGGTACTTGGGGGGACCAAAGAGACCCAGTACTTC. Full variable domain (outside the CDR3, taken from reference TRBV12-5 and TRBJ2-5): DARVTQTPRHKVTEMGQEVTMRCQPILGHNTVFWYRQTMMQGLELLAYFRNRAPLDDSGMPKDRFSAEMPDATLATLKIQPSEPRDSAVYFCASGLVLGGTKETQYFGPGTRLLVL.

The chain is built from TRBV13 and TRBJ2-3; possible D gene TRBD2, 6 bases. The germline V gene has CDR1 PRHDT and CDR2 FYEKMQ (reference sequence). The V end was cut by 4 bases, the J end by 7 bases, with 18 bases between. The CDR3 spans 15 residues. CDR3 region: CASSSRGTGLYTQYF. The DNA of the CDR3 is TGTGCCAGCAGCTCACGGGGGACTGGGCTTTATACGCAGTATTTT.

The J gene is TRBJ2-7, the V gene TRBV12-2; the table's D call TRBD1 went unverified against the DNA. TRBV12-2 is a documented pseudogene. CDR3 length equals 17 residues. The DNA of the CDR3 is TGTGCAAGTCGCTTAGCGGGAGACAGGGGGCGACTCTACGAGCAGTACTTC. Its translation is CASRLAGDRGRLYEQYF.

This chain connects TRBV3-1 (or the pseudogene TRBV3-2) to TRBJ2-1, with D tentatively TRBD2 (6 bases). V shed 4 bases and J shed 0 bases, with 16 bases lying between them. Germline V CDR1 and CDR2: LGHDT, YNNKEL (reference sequence). This CDR3 spans 17 amino acids. The CDR3 nucleotides are TGTGCCAGCAGCCGACTTCATCTAGCGAGCTCCTACAATGAGCAGTTCTTC. Protein sequence: CASSRLHLASSYNEQFF.

CDR3 sequence (DNA): TGTGCCAGTAGTGGTCGGGGGCCCCAGCATTTT. Translated, it gives CASSGRGPQHF. The rearrangement joins TRBV19 to TRBJ1-5; D unresolved. This CDR3 is 11 amino acids long. Germline CDR1 reads LNHDA; CDR2 reads SQIVND (reference sequence). Trimming removed 5 bases from V and 9 bases from J, with 8 bases in between.

The genes are TRBV5-6 and TRBJ2-7; D gene ambiguous. V was cut by 6 bases and J by 2 bases, with 12 bases left in between. The CDR3 contains 13 residues. Germline CDR1 reads SGHDT; CDR2 reads YYEEEE. The CDR3 loop is CASTPATAYEQYF. The CDR3 region has the DNA TGTGCCAGCACCCCGGCTACAGCCTACGAGCAGTACTTC.

This chain links TRBV4-1 with TRBJ2-2, with TRBD1 identical over 11 bases. Germline V gene data show CDR1 as MGHRA and CDR2 as YSYEKL. With 3 bases clipped from V and 0 bases from J, the junction kept 6 bases outside the gene matches. The CDR3 covers 18 residues. CDR3 coding DNA: TGCGCCAGCAGCCACACCGGGACAGGGGGGGCGAACACCGGGGAGCTGTTTTTT. It specifies CASSHTGTGGANTGELFF.

The genes are TRBV25-1 and TRBJ1-5; 9 positions match TRBD1. From germline, CDR1 is MGHDK and CDR2 SYGVNS. This CDR3 region has 14 residues. After removal of 5 bases from V and 4 bases from J, the junction contained 3 bases not matched to a gene. In DNA, the CDR3 is TGTGCCAGCAGTAAAGGACAGGGGAATCAGCCCCAGCATTTT. Encoded protein: CASSKGQGNQPQHF. Drawing the rest from reference TRBV25-1 and TRBJ1-5, the complete variable domain is EADIYQTPRYLVIGTGKKITLECSQTMGHDKMYWYQQDPGMELHLIHYSYGVNSTEKGDLSSESTVSRIRTEHFPLTLESARPSHTSQYLCASSKGQGNQPQHFGDGTRLSIL.

The rearrangement links TRBV27 to TRBJ2-3, with 9 nucleotides matching TRBD1. The CDR3 has 15 residues. The germline CDR1 and CDR2 sequences are MNHEY and SMNVEV (reference sequence). After removal of 6 bases from V and 2 bases from J, the junction contained 6 bases not matched to a gene. CDR3 sequence: CASSGQGLNTDTQYF. The CDR3 bases are TGTGCCAGCAGCGGACAGGGGCTTAACACAGATACGCAGTATTTT.

This clone was seen only once. The chain joins TRBV10-3 to TRBJ2-5, with TRBD1 matching over 9 bases. CDR3 size: 17 residues. Germline-derived CDR1 and CDR2 are ENHRY and SYGVKD. J lost 3 bases, V lost 2 bases, and 10 bases had no gene match. DNA of the CDR3: TGTGCCATCAGTGAGGCCGGGACAGGGTCAGTCAAAGAGACCCAGTACTTC. Translating gives CAISEAGTGSVKETQYF.

The chain carries TRBV6-6 and TRBJ2-1; 8 nucleotides align to TRBD1. This CDR3 contains 15 residues. Germline V lookup: CDR1 MNHNY, CDR2 SVGAGI (reference sequence). V lost 6 bases and J lost 4; bases outside the gene matches: 8. Here the CDR3 reads CASRDRALGYNEQFF. The CDR3 nucleotides read TGTGCCAGCAGGGACAGGGCCCTGGGATACAATGAGCAGTTCTTC.

The chain uses TRBV19 and TRBJ1-1, with D possibly TRBD1 on 6 matching bases. V was cut by 8 bases and J by 0 bases, with 16 bases left in between. The CDR3 extends over 15 amino acids. Germline CDR1 reads LNHDA; CDR2 reads SQIVND (reference sequence). The CDR3 DNA reads TGTGCCAGTGGCCCCCAGGGGACCATGAACACTGAAGCTTTCTTT. Encoded protein: CASGPQGTMNTEAFF.

V usage is TRBV4-1 and J usage is TRBJ1-2; 8 positions agree with TRBD1. The CDR3 extends over 18 amino acids. V dropped 0 bases and J dropped 8; count of bases not matched to a gene: 17. Germline CDR1 is MGHRA and CDR2 is YSYEKL. CDR3 sequence reads: CASSQDASTGESWRGYTF. In DNA form, the CDR3 reads TGCGCCAGCAGCCAAGATGCCTCGACAGGGGAGTCTTGGCGCGGCTACACCTTC.

The V call is TRBV7-7, the J call TRBJ2-5; the match to TRBD1 covers 9 bases. The germline gives CDR1 SSHAT, CDR2 FNYEAQ (reference sequence). J was trimmed by 5 bases and V by 5 bases; bases with no gene match: 6. This CDR3 region has 14 residues. The CDR3 DNA is TGTGCCAGCAGCCGGACAGGGGCGGAGGAGACCCAGTACTTC. Amino acid sequence: CASSRTGAEETQYF.

This chain joins TRBV19 and TRBJ1-1; possible D gene TRBD1, 6 bases. The CDR3 contains 15 residues. Trimming shortened V by 4 bases and J by 2 bases, and 14 bases separated the two germline ends. Germline CDR1 is LNHDA and CDR2 is SQIVND (reference sequence). Here the CDR3 DNA reads TGTGCCAGTAGTAGGAAGGGGGACGGAAACACTGAAGCTTTCTTT. It translates to CASSRKGDGNTEAFF.

This chain connects TRBV29-1 to TRBJ1-2, with a possible D match to TRBD1 (6 bases). CDR1 is SQVTM, CDR2 ANQGSEA, per germline. CDR3 size: 15 residues. Trimming stripped 3 bases from V and 3 bases from J, with 17 bases between. The CDR3 reads CSVDLRGSEDYGYTF. In nucleotides, the CDR3 is TGCAGCGTTGACCTCAGGGGATCAGAGGACTATGGCTACACCTTC.

The chain has TRBV2 and TRBJ1-6, with TRBD1 matching 9 bases. The V and J ends lost 6 bases and 7 bases, in that order; junction bases with no gene match: 7. The germline gives CDR1 SNHLY, CDR2 FYNNEI. The CDR3 consists of 15 residues. CDR3 DNA sequence: TGTGCCAGCAGCTCAGGGACAGGGATAAATTCACCCCTCCACTTT. Its translation: CASSSGTGINSPLHF.

This clone is a singleton in its sample. This rearrangement joins TRBV30 to TRBJ1-2, with D tentatively TRBD1 (5 bases). CDR3 length equals 12 residues. The germline V gene has CDR1 GTSNPN and CDR2 SVGIG (reference sequence). With 1 base removed from V and 7 bases from J, the gap between germline ends came to 10 bases. The CDR3 sequence is CAWSGTRGGYTF. The CDR3 DNA reads as TGTGCCTGGAGTGGTACAAGGGGTGGCTACACCTTC.

The J gene is TRBJ2-7, the V gene TRBV6-5, with TRBD1 identical over 7 bases. Germline V gene lookup returns CDR1 MNHEY and CDR2 SVGAGI. The CDR3 spans 14 residues. V lost 6 bases and J lost 5; bases outside the gene matches: 10. The CDR3 here is CASSTPDRDHEQYF. CDR3 DNA: TGTGCCAGCAGCACTCCAGACAGGGACCACGAGCAGTACTTC.